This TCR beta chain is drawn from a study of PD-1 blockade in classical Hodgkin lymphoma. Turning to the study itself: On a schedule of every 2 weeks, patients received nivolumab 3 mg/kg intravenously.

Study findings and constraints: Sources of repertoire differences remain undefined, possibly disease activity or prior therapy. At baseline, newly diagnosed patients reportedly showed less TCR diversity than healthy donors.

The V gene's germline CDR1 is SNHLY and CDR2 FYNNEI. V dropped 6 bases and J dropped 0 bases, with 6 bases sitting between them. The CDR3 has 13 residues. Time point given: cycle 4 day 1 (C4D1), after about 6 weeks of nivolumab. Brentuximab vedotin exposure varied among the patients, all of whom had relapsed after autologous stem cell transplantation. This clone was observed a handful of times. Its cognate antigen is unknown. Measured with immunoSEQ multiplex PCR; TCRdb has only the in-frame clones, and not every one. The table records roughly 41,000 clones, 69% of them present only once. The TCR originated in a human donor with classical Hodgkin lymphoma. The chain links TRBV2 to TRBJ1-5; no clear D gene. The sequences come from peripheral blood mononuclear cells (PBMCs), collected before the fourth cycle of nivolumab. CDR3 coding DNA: TGTGCCAGCAGGCCGTATAGCAATCAGCCCCAGCATTTT. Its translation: CASRPYSNQPQHF.